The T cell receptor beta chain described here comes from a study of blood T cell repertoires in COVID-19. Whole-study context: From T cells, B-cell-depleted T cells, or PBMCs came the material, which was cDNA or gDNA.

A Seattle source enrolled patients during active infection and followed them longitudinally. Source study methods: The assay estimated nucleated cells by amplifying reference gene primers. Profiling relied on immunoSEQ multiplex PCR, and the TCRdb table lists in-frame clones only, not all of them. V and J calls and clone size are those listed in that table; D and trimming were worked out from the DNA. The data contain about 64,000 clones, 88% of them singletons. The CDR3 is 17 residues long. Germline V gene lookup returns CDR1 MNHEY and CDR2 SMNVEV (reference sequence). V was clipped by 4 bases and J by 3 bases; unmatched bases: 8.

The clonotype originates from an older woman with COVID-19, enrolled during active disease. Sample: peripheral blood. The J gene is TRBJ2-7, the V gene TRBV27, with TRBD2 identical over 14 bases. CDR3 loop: CASSWGLAGALGYEQYF. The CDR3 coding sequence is TGTGCCAGCAGTTGGGGACTAGCGGGAGCTTTGGGCTACGAGCAGTACTTC.